The present T cell receptor beta chain was sequenced within a study of shared T cell receptors in the human thymus. Here immunoSEQ multiplex PCR was the method, and the copy in TCRdb shows in-frame clones only, minus some. The table includes more than 300,000 clones, approximately 95% detected once. This CDR3 is 19 amino acids long. From germline, CDR1 is SNHLY and CDR2 FYNNEI. Deletions cut 10 bases from V and 3 bases from J, with 31 bases between. The chain couples TRBV2 to TRBJ1-3; maybe TRBD1 (6 bases). The sequenced sample was thymocytes. The receptor comes from a human donor. CDR3 sequence: CANHPQGGIRQPIGNTIYF. CDR3 bases: TGTGCCAACCACCCGCAAGGGGGGATTAGGCAGCCAATTGGAAACACCATATATTTT.